This T cell receptor beta chain appears in the sequencing data of a study of response to subunit inactivated influenza vaccine. This CDR3 has 16 residues. CDR1 LGHDT and CDR2 YNNKEL come from the germline V gene (reference sequence). The junction had 8 bases not matched to a gene; V was cut back by 3 bases and J by 4 bases. TCRdb re-called the RT-PCR reads through MiXCR, storing one row per CDR3 protein. The sample lists about half a million distinct CDR3 sequences, 9.5% to 12% occurring once. This clonotype turned up a few times. Sequencing used PBMCs from blood, obtained roughly 46 days after vaccination. This receptor was obtained from a man between 50 and 59 years old who received an inactivated influenza vaccine. J is TRBJ2-3 and V is TRBV3-1; 9 bases map to TRBD2. CDR3 residues: CASSHLLAGASDTQYF. As DNA, the CDR3 is TGTGCCAGCAGCCACCTATTAGCGGGGGCCTCAGATACGCAGTATTTT.